The T cell receptor beta chain under discussion was sequenced for a study of blood T cell repertoires in COVID-19. Overall study context: The United States, Italy and Spain supplied acute and convalescent COVID-19 samples. PBMCs, B-cell-depleted T cells, or T cells were the source of the cDNA or gDNA that made up the material.

The V end was cut by 7 bases, the J end by 7 bases, with 19 bases between. The CDR3 covers 14 residues. Germline V gene lookup returns CDR1 LGHDT and CDR2 YNNKEL (reference sequence). The authors' processing: The authors estimated nucleated cell counts from reference gene primer amplification. Data came from immunoSEQ multiplex PCR; TCRdb stores just in-frame clones and leaves some out. Clone size and V and J calls were adopted from that table, with D and trimming inferred from the DNA. The repertoire includes over 100,000 clones, nearly 85% of them detected once, and less than 8% sits in the top ten.

The receptor comes from a woman aged 50 to 60 with acute or convalescent COVID-19. Sequenced material: peripheral blood. The V gene is TRBV3-1 (or the pseudogene TRBV3-2), the J gene TRBJ1-2; D perhaps matches TRBD1 (6 bases). CDR3 in amino acids: CASNEQGANAGYTF. In DNA, the CDR3 is TGTGCCAGCAACGAACAGGGTGCCAATGCTGGCTACACCTTC.